This is a list of T cell receptor beta chains from one sample in a study of identifying expanded T cells in peripheral blood. Libraries were prepared by immunoSEQ multiplex PCR; TCRdb keeps only in-frame clonotypes and omits some of them. The table includes about 89,000 clones, around 88% detected once. Sequencing was done on a sample of blood. The receptors here all came from a person aged 18 to 75 in good health. Both conserved end residues are part of each CDR3. A D gene is named only where the DNA matches it firmly. Clone sizes are given selectively: once, few, many, or a class where the clone is expanded.

d_call: TRBD1
clone_size: NA
j_call: TRBJ1-2
v_call: TRBV27
cdr3_nt: TGTGCCAGCAGACGGACAGGGGGCTATGGCTACACCTTC
cdr3_aa: CASRRTGGYGYTF

d_call: NA
clone_size: NA
j_call: TRBJ2-5
v_call: TRBV9
cdr3_nt: TGTGCCAGCAGCGTGGAGGGAGGGGGGACCCAGTACTTC
cdr3_aa: CASSVEGGGTQYF

d_call: NA
clone_size: NA
j_call: TRBJ2-2
v_call: TRBV6-1
cdr3_nt: TGTGCCAGCAGTGAGGGGGCAGCCCCGAACACCGGGGAGCTGTTTTTT
cdr3_aa: CASSEGAAPNTGELFF

d_call: NA
clone_size: NA
j_call: TRBJ1-1
v_call: TRBV7-2
cdr3_nt: TGTGCCAGCAGCCTGATGAACACTGAAGCTTTCTTT
cdr3_aa: CASSLMNTEAFF

d_call: NA
clone_size: NA
j_call: TRBJ1-2
v_call: TRBV2
cdr3_nt: TGTGCCAGCAGTGAAGCGGGTTACCTGGATGGCTACACCTTC
cdr3_aa: CASSEAGYLDGYTF

d_call: NA
clone_size: NA
j_call: TRBJ2-3
v_call: TRBV12-5
cdr3_nt: TGTGCTAGTGGTTGGTTTCCAGCGGCAGGGATCACTAGCACAGATACGCAGTATTTT
cdr3_aa: CASGWFPAAGITSTDTQYF

d_call: NA
clone_size: NA
j_call: TRBJ1-2
v_call: TRBV11-2
cdr3_nt: TGTGCTACCCGGGTGACGAGATTCTTTAACTATGGCTACACCTTC
cdr3_aa: CATRVTRFFNYGYTF

d_call: NA
clone_size: once
j_call: TRBJ1-2
v_call: TRBV19
cdr3_nt: TGTGCCAGTAGTATCCCCCCGCGGGGTGGCTACACCTTC
cdr3_aa: CASSIPPRGGYTF

d_call: TRBD1
clone_size: NA
j_call: TRBJ2-5
v_call: TRBV29-1
cdr3_nt: TGCAGCTCGACAGGGGTTGGGGTGGAGACCCAGTACTTC
cdr3_aa: CSSTGVGVETQYF

d_call: NA
clone_size: NA
j_call: TRBJ2-5
v_call: TRBV9
cdr3_nt: TGTGCCAGCAGCGTCCGATCGGGAGAGACCCAGTACTTC
cdr3_aa: CASSVRSGETQYF

d_call: NA
clone_size: NA
j_call: TRBJ1-1
v_call: TRBV27
cdr3_nt: TGTGCCAGCAGGACAATCCGCATGAACACTGAAGCTTTCTTT
cdr3_aa: CASRTIRMNTEAFF

d_call: NA
clone_size: few
j_call: TRBJ2-7
v_call: TRBV7-6
cdr3_nt: TGTGCCAGCAGCTTAGACCTGGGGGAGCAGTACTTC
cdr3_aa: CASSLDLGEQYF

d_call: TRBD1
clone_size: NA
j_call: TRBJ1-1
v_call: TRBV6-5
cdr3_nt: TGTGCCAGCAGTTACTTACAGGGGGCGCGCACTGAAGCTTTCTTT
cdr3_aa: CASSYLQGARTEAFF

d_call: NA
clone_size: NA
j_call: TRBJ1-2
v_call: TRBV14
cdr3_nt: TGTGCCAGCAGCCGACCGGGACACCTATATGGCTACACCTTC
cdr3_aa: CASSRPGHLYGYTF

d_call: NA
clone_size: NA
j_call: TRBJ2-1
v_call: TRBV10-3
cdr3_nt: TGTGCCATCAGGCAGAGGGGAGCTAACAATGAGCAGTTCTTC
cdr3_aa: CAIRQRGANNEQFF

d_call: NA
clone_size: NA
j_call: TRBJ2-3
v_call: TRBV18
cdr3_nt: TGTGCCAGCTCCTCCGGCATTTGGGGGTCAGATACGCAGTATTTT
cdr3_aa: CASSSGIWGSDTQYF

d_call: NA
clone_size: NA
j_call: TRBJ1-1
v_call: TRBV29-1
cdr3_nt: TGCAGCGTTGAAAACAACAGGCCCACTGAAGCTTTCTTT
cdr3_aa: CSVENNRPTEAFF

d_call: TRBD1
clone_size: NA
j_call: TRBJ1-3
v_call: TRBV6-1
cdr3_nt: TGTGCCAGCCGCACCTTGGGGACAGGGGAGAGGACCATATATTTT
cdr3_aa: CASRTLGTGERTIYF

d_call: TRBD2
clone_size: NA
j_call: TRBJ2-5
v_call: TRBV5-1
cdr3_nt: TGCGCCAGCAGCTTGTATAGCGGGGGGGTCGAGACCCAGTACTTC
cdr3_aa: CASSLYSGGVETQYF

d_call: TRBD2
clone_size: NA
j_call: TRBJ2-7
v_call: TRBV27
cdr3_nt: TGTGCCACCAAGCCCCTCGGGGGGGTTCGCGAGCAGTACTTC
cdr3_aa: CATKPLGGVREQYF

d_call: NA
clone_size: few
j_call: TRBJ1-3
v_call: TRBV11-2
cdr3_nt: TGTGCCAGCAGCTTAGCATCGGGTGGAAACACCATATATTTT
cdr3_aa: CASSLASGGNTIYF

d_call: TRBD1
clone_size: NA
j_call: TRBJ1-2
v_call: TRBV6-1
cdr3_nt: TGTGCCAGCAGTGAAGGGTTGGGACAGGCATGGACTCGGAGTGGCTACACCTTC
cdr3_aa: CASSEGLGQAWTRSGYTF

d_call: TRBD2
clone_size: NA
j_call: TRBJ2-7
v_call: TRBV6-6
cdr3_nt: TGTGCCAGCAGTTACGACAGCGGGACCCTTTACGAGCAGTACTTC
cdr3_aa: CASSYDSGTLYEQYF

d_call: TRBD2
clone_size: once
j_call: TRBJ2-2
v_call: TRBV5-4
cdr3_nt: TGTGCCAGCAGCCGACTAGCTACCGGGGAGCTGTTTTTT
cdr3_aa: CASSRLATGELFF

d_call: NA
clone_size: NA
j_call: TRBJ1-2
v_call: TRBV6-5
cdr3_nt: TGTGCCAGCAGTTACAGGAGAGGGGAGTACACCTTC
cdr3_aa: CASSYRRGEYTF

d_call: TRBD1
clone_size: NA
j_call: TRBJ1-2
v_call: TRBV5-1
cdr3_nt: TGCGCCAGCAGCCCGAATCCGGGACAGGGTTCAACCAACTATGGCTACACCTTC
cdr3_aa: CASSPNPGQGSTNYGYTF

d_call: NA
clone_size: once
j_call: TRBJ1-3
v_call: TRBV7-2
cdr3_nt: TGTGCCAGCAGCGTGGGACGCAACTCTGGAAACACCATATATTTT
cdr3_aa: CASSVGRNSGNTIYF

d_call: NA
clone_size: NA
j_call: TRBJ1-2
v_call: TRBV19
cdr3_nt: TGTGCCAGTAGTATTCATGACAGAGGTAACTATGGCTACACCTTC
cdr3_aa: CASSIHDRGNYGYTF

d_call: NA
clone_size: NA
j_call: TRBJ1-2
v_call: TRBV7-2
cdr3_nt: TGTGCCAGCAGCGATCAATTGATCTCGGATGGCTACACCTTC
cdr3_aa: CASSDQLISDGYTF

d_call: NA
clone_size: NA
j_call: TRBJ1-5
v_call: TRBV6-1
cdr3_nt: TGTGCCAGCACTACGGGGGAGAGGCATCAGCCCCAGCATTTT
cdr3_aa: CASTTGERHQPQHF

d_call: NA
clone_size: NA
j_call: TRBJ1-2
v_call: TRBV5-6
cdr3_nt: TGTGCCAGCAGCTTGGATTTCGGGTCTGACTATGGCTACACCTTC
cdr3_aa: CASSLDFGSDYGYTF

d_call: NA
clone_size: NA
j_call: TRBJ1-1
v_call: TRBV6-1
cdr3_nt: TGTGCCAGCAGTGCGTTGGGACGGCTGAACACTGAAGCTTTCTTT
cdr3_aa: CASSALGRLNTEAFF

d_call: NA
clone_size: NA
j_call: TRBJ2-1
v_call: TRBV5-1
cdr3_nt: TGCGCCAGCAGCTTGGAGTCAGGCAATGAGCAGTTCTTC
cdr3_aa: CASSLESGNEQFF

d_call: NA
clone_size: NA
j_call: TRBJ2-3
v_call: TRBV6-6
cdr3_nt: TGTGCCAGCAGTTCGACACGGACCACAGATACGCAGTATTTT
cdr3_aa: CASSSTRTTDTQYF

d_call: NA
clone_size: NA
j_call: TRBJ1-6
v_call: TRBV11-2
cdr3_nt: TGTGCCAGCAGCTTAAGGGGTAGAGGGGCCTCACCCCTCCACTTT
cdr3_aa: CASSLRGRGASPLHF

d_call: NA
clone_size: NA
j_call: TRBJ1-5
v_call: TRBV19
cdr3_nt: TGTGCCAGTAGCCTCCCTTACAGAGGCAAAGAGTATCAGCCCCAGCATTTT
cdr3_aa: CASSLPYRGKEYQPQHF

d_call: NA
clone_size: NA
j_call: TRBJ2-7
v_call: TRBV18
cdr3_nt: TGTGCCAGCTCACCATCCCGGGGATTTACCTACGAGCAGTACTTC
cdr3_aa: CASSPSRGFTYEQYF

d_call: NA
clone_size: NA
j_call: TRBJ2-6
v_call: TRBV30
cdr3_nt: TGTGCCGGGAGTAACTCTGGGGCCAACGTCCTGACTTTC
cdr3_aa: CAGSNSGANVLTF

d_call: NA
clone_size: NA
j_call: TRBJ1-4
v_call: TRBV19
cdr3_nt: TGTGCCAGCAAAAGACAGGTTGCAACTAATGAAAAACTGTTTTTT
cdr3_aa: CASKRQVATNEKLFF

d_call: TRBD1
clone_size: NA
j_call: TRBJ2-7
v_call: TRBV6-6
cdr3_nt: TGTGCCAGCAGTTACTCCAGGCGGACAGGGGGCTGCGAGCAGTACTTC
cdr3_aa: CASSYSRRTGGCEQYF

d_call: NA
clone_size: NA
j_call: TRBJ2-1
v_call: TRBV2
cdr3_nt: TGTGCCAGCAGTGTTGAGGGATCGGCTTACAATGAGCAGTTCTTC
cdr3_aa: CASSVEGSAYNEQFF

d_call: NA
clone_size: once
j_call: TRBJ2-6
v_call: TRBV6-5
cdr3_nt: TGTGCCAGCAGTTACTCGAATGACGGGGCCAACGTCCTGACTTTC
cdr3_aa: CASSYSNDGANVLTF

d_call: NA
clone_size: NA
j_call: TRBJ2-3
v_call: TRBV9
cdr3_nt: TGTGCCAGCAGCTCGAGAAGGCCCGGGGGCCCTAGCACAGATACGCAGTATTTT
cdr3_aa: CASSSRRPGGPSTDTQYF

d_call: TRBD1
clone_size: NA
j_call: TRBJ1-1
v_call: TRBV6-5
cdr3_nt: TGTGCCAGCAGATGGGACAGGTGGAACACTGAAGCTTTCTTT
cdr3_aa: CASRWDRWNTEAFF

d_call: NA
clone_size: NA
j_call: TRBJ2-1
v_call: TRBV20-1
cdr3_nt: TGCAGTGCTAGTTATACGCCTCTCGAGTTCTTC
cdr3_aa: CSASYTPLEFF

d_call: TRBD1
clone_size: NA
j_call: TRBJ1-1
v_call: TRBV5-4
cdr3_nt: TGTGCCAGCAGCGACAGGGCAGGCACTGAAGCTTTCTTT
cdr3_aa: CASSDRAGTEAFF

d_call: NA
clone_size: NA
j_call: TRBJ1-6
v_call: TRBV6-5
cdr3_nt: TGTGCCAGCTCGGAGGTAGAAAATTCACCCCTCCACTTT
cdr3_aa: CASSEVENSPLHF

d_call: NA
clone_size: NA
j_call: TRBJ1-2
v_call: TRBV12-5
cdr3_nt: TGTGCTAGCGCCCATCAAACGGACGTTGGCTACACCTTC
cdr3_aa: CASAHQTDVGYTF

d_call: TRBD2
clone_size: once
j_call: TRBJ2-2
v_call: TRBV9
cdr3_nt: TGTGCCAGCAGCCTGATGGGACTAGGCAGCGCCGGGGAGCTGTTTTTT
cdr3_aa: CASSLMGLGSAGELFF

d_call: NA
clone_size: NA
j_call: TRBJ1-5
v_call: TRBV5-5
cdr3_nt: TGTGCCAGCAGCCCGGACTCCGATTGGACCCAGCATTTT
cdr3_aa: CASSPDSDWTQHF

d_call: NA
clone_size: NA
j_call: TRBJ1-1
v_call: TRBV5-1
cdr3_nt: TGCGCCAGCACCTCTATGAACACTGAAGCTTTCTTT
cdr3_aa: CASTSMNTEAFF

d_call: TRBD1
clone_size: NA
j_call: TRBJ1-2
v_call: TRBV18
cdr3_nt: TGTGCCAGCTCAGAACAGGGGGCCCTCAGCCCTTCTAACTATGGCTACACCTTC
cdr3_aa: CASSEQGALSPSNYGYTF

d_call: TRBD1
clone_size: NA
j_call: TRBJ1-2
v_call: TRBV6-1
cdr3_nt: TGTGCCAGCAGTCGGGACAGGGCACTAGGCTATGGCTACACCTTC
cdr3_aa: CASSRDRALGYGYTF

d_call: TRBD1
clone_size: few
j_call: TRBJ1-1
v_call: TRBV2
cdr3_nt: TGTGCCAGCAGTGACGGACAGGAAGGTGAAGCTTTCTTT
cdr3_aa: CASSDGQEGEAFF

d_call: NA
clone_size: NA
j_call: TRBJ2-1
v_call: TRBV9
cdr3_nt: TGTGCCAGCAGCGCAACAGGAGGGGACGCGAATGAGCAGTTCTTC
cdr3_aa: CASSATGGDANEQFF

d_call: NA
clone_size: NA
j_call: TRBJ1-1
v_call: TRBV2
cdr3_nt: TGTGCCAGCAGTGATCAGGGGAACACTGAAGCTTTCTTT
cdr3_aa: CASSDQGNTEAFF